Detailed here is one TCR beta chain. Only in-frame clones appear in the TCRdb table, and some are missing; sequencing was by immunoSEQ multiplex PCR. Here the sample spans approximately 75,000 clones, about nine tenths being singletons. The data belong to a study of blood T cell repertoires in COVID-19. Study in general: Both acute and convalescent COVID-19 samples were obtained from the United States, Italy and Spain.

The CDR3 is 15 residues long. Germline V gives CDR1 MNHEY, CDR2 SVGAGI. The V and J ends lost 6 bases and 0 bases, in that order; junction bases with no gene match: 4. Sequencing was performed on peripheral blood. The chain links TRBV6-5 to TRBJ2-7; TRBD1 matches at 11 bases. The receptor was derived from a human donor in a cohort sampled during active COVID-19. Here the CDR3 reads CASRPGQGGSYEQYF. CDR3 nucleotide sequence: TGTGCCAGCAGGCCGGGACAGGGGGGCTCCTACGAGCAGTACTTC.